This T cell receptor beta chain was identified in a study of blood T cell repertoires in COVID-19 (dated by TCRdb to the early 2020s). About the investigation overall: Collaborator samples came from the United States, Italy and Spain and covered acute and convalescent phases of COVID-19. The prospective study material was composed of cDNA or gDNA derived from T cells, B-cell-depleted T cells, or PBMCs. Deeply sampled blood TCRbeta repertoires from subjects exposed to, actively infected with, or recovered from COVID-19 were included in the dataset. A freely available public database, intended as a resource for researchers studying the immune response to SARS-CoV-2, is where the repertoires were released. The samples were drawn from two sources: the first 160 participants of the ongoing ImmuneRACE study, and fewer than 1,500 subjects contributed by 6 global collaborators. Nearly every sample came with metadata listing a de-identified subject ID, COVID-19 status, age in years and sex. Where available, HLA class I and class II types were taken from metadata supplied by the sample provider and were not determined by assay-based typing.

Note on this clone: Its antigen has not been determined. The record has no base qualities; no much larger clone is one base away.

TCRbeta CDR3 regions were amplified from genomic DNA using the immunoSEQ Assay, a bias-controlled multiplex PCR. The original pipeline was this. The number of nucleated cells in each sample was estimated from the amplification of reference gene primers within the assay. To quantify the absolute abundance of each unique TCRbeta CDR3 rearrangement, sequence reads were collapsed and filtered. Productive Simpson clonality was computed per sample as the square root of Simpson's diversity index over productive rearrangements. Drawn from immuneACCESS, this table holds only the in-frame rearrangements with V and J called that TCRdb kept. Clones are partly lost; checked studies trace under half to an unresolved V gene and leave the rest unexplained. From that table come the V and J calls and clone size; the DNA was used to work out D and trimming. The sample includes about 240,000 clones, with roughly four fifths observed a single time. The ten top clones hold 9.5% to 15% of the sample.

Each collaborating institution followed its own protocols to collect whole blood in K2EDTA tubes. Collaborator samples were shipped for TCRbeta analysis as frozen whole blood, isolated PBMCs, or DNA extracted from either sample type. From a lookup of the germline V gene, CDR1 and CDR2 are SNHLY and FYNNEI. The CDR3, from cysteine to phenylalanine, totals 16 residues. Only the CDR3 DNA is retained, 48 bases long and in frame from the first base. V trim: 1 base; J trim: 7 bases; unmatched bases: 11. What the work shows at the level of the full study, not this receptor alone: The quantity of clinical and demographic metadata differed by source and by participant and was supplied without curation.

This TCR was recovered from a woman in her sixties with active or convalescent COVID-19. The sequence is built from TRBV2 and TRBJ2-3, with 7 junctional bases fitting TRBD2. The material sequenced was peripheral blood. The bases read TGTGCCAGCAGTGAAGAGGAGTGGCTAGCGGCCAATACGCAGTATTTT. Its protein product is CASSEEEWLAANTQYF.